The next 23 T cell receptor beta chains were all read from a single sample in a study of T-cell memory formation after mild COVID-19. TCRdb recomputed calls from the 5' RACE reads with MiXCR, one row per CDR3 protein. Here the sample spans a few hundred thousand distinct CDR3 sequences, about a sixth being singletons. The sample consisted of PBMCs or a T cell subset sorted from them (not recorded which). The receptors were sampled from a young man who had mild COVID-19 (a few samples of this study predate the infection). Cell type and time point are not known.

V and J are TRBV5-1 and TRBJ1-3; D not certain. Germline V gene sequence: CDR1 SGHRS, CDR2 YFSETQ. The CDR3 spans 15 residues. Between the trimmed V and J ends, which lost 0 bases and 4 bases, there was a span of 11 bases. Written as DNA, the CDR3 is TGCGCCAGCAGCTTGGGGGTGGAAGTCGGAAACACCATATATTTT. Protein: CASSLGVEVGNTIYF.

This clonotype appeared a few times. The chain recombines TRBV9 with TRBJ2-2; TRBD1 matches at 8 bases. After removal of 1 base from V and 6 bases from J, the junction contained 8 bases not matched to a gene. This CDR3 contains 16 residues. CDR1 is SGDLS, CDR2 YYNGEE, per germline. CDR3 residues: CASSVLPGGASGELFF. The CDR3 DNA follows: TGTGCCAGCAGCGTACTTCCAGGGGGCGCTTCCGGGGAGCTGTTTTTT.

This clonotype was detected ten times or more. The genes are TRBV10-1 and TRBJ2-5; no firm D call. Trimming pared 3 bases from V and 0 bases from J, leaving 5 bases between. The CDR3 is made up of 13 amino acids. Germline V CDR1 and CDR2: WNHNN, SYGVQD (reference sequence). The CDR3 sequence: CASSDGNQETQYF. CDR3 DNA: TGCGCCAGCAGTGATGGAAACCAAGAGACCCAGTACTTC.

This clonotype was counted a few times. The chain recombines TRBV5-6 with TRBJ1-2; D is unresolved. V lost 3 bases to trimming and J lost 6 bases, with 15 bases between them. The CDR3 is 14 amino acids. The germline CDR1 and CDR2 sequences are SGHDT and YYEEEE. This CDR3 is CASSSLGRIDGYTF. CDR3 bases: TGTGCCAGCAGCTCCCTCGGAAGGATCGATGGCTACACCTTC.

This chain joins TRBV6-6 and TRBJ2-1; 13 bases map to TRBD2. This CDR3 region has 15 residues. The V and J ends lost 2 bases and 8 bases, in that order; junction bases with no gene match: 3. CDR1 and CDR2 from the germline V gene are MNHNY and SVGAGI (reference sequence). The CDR3 DNA sequence: TGTGCCAGCAGTTACCGGACTAGCGGGGGCCATGAGCAGTTCTTC. Translated, it gives CASSYRTSGGHEQFF.

This clonotype was found a few times. The chain employs TRBV6-5 and TRBJ1-2; the D gene is possibly TRBD1 (5 bases). V shed 3 bases and J shed 6 bases, with 11 bases lying between them. In germline, CDR1 is MNHEY, CDR2 SVGAGI. The CDR3 has 13 amino acids. As DNA, the CDR3 is TGTGCCAGCAGTTATTTCAGGGAAGATGGCTACACCTTC. It encodes CASSYFREDGYTF.

The chain joins TRBV7-6 to TRBJ2-2; D is possibly TRBD1 or TRBD2 (5 bases each). The CDR3 is 16 amino acids. Trimming cost V 0 bases and J 4 bases, with 12 bases left between them. Germline V gene lookup returns CDR1 SGHVS and CDR2 FNYEAQ. Here the CDR3 reads CASSLAGHRGTGELFF. CDR3 in DNA: TGTGCCAGCAGCTTAGCCGGACATCGGGGCACCGGGGAGCTGTTTTTT.

The chain couples TRBV25-1 to TRBJ1-1, with D unresolved. The germline V gene has CDR1 MGHDK and CDR2 SYGVNS. Trimming removed 1 base from V and 3 bases from J, with 6 bases in between. The CDR3 loop spans 13 amino acids. The CDR3 spells CASSELWHTEAFF. As DNA, the CDR3 is TGTGCCAGCAGTGAATTATGGCACACTGAAGCTTTCTTT. The whole variable domain, filled in from reference TRBV25-1 and TRBJ1-1, reads EADIYQTPRYLVIGTGKKITLECSQTMGHDKMYWYQQDPGMELHLIHYSYGVNSTEKGDLSSESTVSRIRTEHFPLTLESARPSHTSQYLCASSELWHTEAFFGQGTRLTVV.

This clonotype was seen ten or more times. The chain recombines TRBV7-3 with TRBJ1-1; 10 bases match TRBD1. The V gene's germline CDR1 is SGHTA and CDR2 FQGTGA. J gave up 4 bases and V 5 bases, and 4 bases lay outside the gene matches. The CDR3 is made up of 14 amino acids. CDR3 in amino acids: CASSARTGGTEAFF. The CDR3 nucleotides are TGTGCCAGCAGCGCAAGGACAGGGGGCACTGAAGCTTTCTTT.

This clonotype was counted a few times. This chain links TRBV18 with TRBJ2-7; D is unclear. CDR1 is KGHSH, CDR2 LQKENI, per germline. The CDR3 has 13 amino acids. V was pared by 2 bases and J by 3 bases, with 8 bases between. The CDR3 DNA sequence: TGTGCCAGCTCACCAGGGGTAGGCTACGAGCAGTACTTC. Amino acid sequence: CASSPGVGYEQYF.

The chain has TRBV10-3 and TRBJ2-1; TRBD1 aligns across 9 bases. V trimming: 2 bases; J trimming: 1 base; junction bases outside the gene matches: 3. Germline CDR1 reads ENHRY; CDR2 reads SYGVKD. The CDR3 is made up of 16 amino acids. The CDR3 DNA reads TGTGCCATCAGTGAGGCGACAGGGGGGTCCTACAATGAGCAGTTCTTC. It specifies CAISEATGGSYNEQFF.

CDR3 coding DNA: TGTGCCAGCAGCTTAGACTTCCTACTAGCGGGAGAGGTTGGCGCCTACAATGAGCAGTTCTTC. Residues: CASSLDFLLAGEVGAYNEQFF. The rearrangement joins TRBV7-8 to TRBJ2-1, with 11 nucleotides matching TRBD2. V dropped 1 base and J dropped 2; count of bases not matched to a gene: 16. The CDR3 has 21 residues. From germline, CDR1 is SGHVS and CDR2 FQNEAQ.

The V gene is TRBV24-1, the J gene TRBJ1-2; D not certain. Germline V gene data show CDR1 as KGHDR and CDR2 as SFDVKD. Trimming left V 7 bases short and J 4 bases short, with 9 bases between. This CDR3 region has 12 residues. This chain's CDR3 is CATRPPGYGYTF. The CDR3 region has the DNA TGTGCCACCAGACCCCCTGGCTATGGCTACACCTTC.

This chain links TRBV7-8 with TRBJ2-7, with D possibly matching TRBD2 (6 bases). The germline CDR1 and CDR2 sequences are SGHVS and FQNEAQ. Trimming pared 0 bases from V and 3 bases from J, leaving 12 bases between. The CDR3 length is 15 residues. CDR3 region: CASSLAGSSFYEQYV. The DNA of the CDR3 is TGTGCCAGCAGCTTAGCCGGGAGCAGCTTCTACGAGCAGTACGTC.

This clonotype was recorded once. The chain carries TRBV11-2 and TRBJ2-3; TRBD2 might be the D (6 bases). CDR1 and CDR2 from the germline V gene are SGHAT and FQNNGV. Trimming stripped 5 bases from V and 4 bases from J, with 10 bases between. The CDR3 spans 13 residues. The CDR3 here is CASSLQRADTQYF. DNA of the CDR3: TGTGCCAGCAGCCTACAGCGGGCAGATACGCAGTATTTT. The whole variable domain, filled in from reference TRBV11-2 and TRBJ2-3, reads EAGVAQSPRYKIIEKRQSVAFWCNPISGHATLYWYQQILGQGPKLLIQFQNNGVVDDSQLPKDRFSAERLKGVDSTLKIQPAKLEDSAVYLCASSLQRADTQYFGPGTRLTVL.

This clonotype turned up a few times. The chain has TRBV4-1 and TRBJ2-1; 9 bases match TRBD2. The germline CDR1 and CDR2 sequences are MGHRA and YSYEKL. V lost 1 base, J lost 6 bases, and 7 bases stayed unmatched. The CDR3 consists of 16 residues. CDR3 sequence reads: CASSQGPAAGGNEQFF. In DNA, the CDR3 is TGCGCCAGCAGCCAAGGCCCGGCAGCGGGGGGCAATGAGCAGTTCTTC.

This clonotype was recorded a few times. The CDR3 sequence: CASSPGTGAETQYF. The DNA for the CDR3 is TGCGCCAGCAGCCCCGGGACCGGGGCAGAGACCCAGTACTTC. V gene TRBV5-1 combines with J gene TRBJ2-5; possibly TRBD1 or TRBD2 for D (5 bases each). V lost 4 bases and J lost 4, with 14 bases in between. The germline V gene encodes CDR1 SGHRS and CDR2 YFSETQ. The CDR3 runs 14 residues.

The rearrangement joins TRBV3-1 to TRBJ2-7; no clear D. The CDR3 contains 13 residues. V lost 4 bases and J lost 7, with 14 bases in between. The germline CDR1 and CDR2 sequences are LGHDT and YNNKEL (reference sequence). The CDR3 DNA is TGTGCCAGCAGCCCAAGTCCCTTTGGTGAGCAGTACGTC. Residues: CASSPSPFGEQYV.

The CDR3 loop reads CASGSTIIRQGQETQYF. The CDR3 DNA follows: TGTGCTAGTGGTTCCACTATCATCAGACAGGGGCAAGAGACCCAGTACTTC. The chain couples TRBV12-5 to TRBJ2-5; TRBD1 aligns across 8 bases. The V gene end was trimmed by 4 bases and the J gene end by 2 bases; junction bases not matched to a gene: 12. There are 17 residues in the CDR3. Germline values: CDR1 LGHNT, CDR2 FRNRAP.

This clonotype appeared a few times. This rearrangement joins TRBV6-5 to TRBJ2-6; no definite D call. CDR1 and CDR2 (germline): MNHEY, SVGAGI. V lost 5 bases and J lost 2, with 7 bases in between. The CDR3 sequence is 14 residues long. The CDR3 region is CASSQDPGANVLTF. The CDR3 DNA reads as TGTGCCAGCAGTCAGGATCCTGGGGCCAACGTCCTGACTTTC.

This clonotype was observed a handful of times. The chain is built from TRBV2 and TRBJ2-3; D not certain. Germline V gene sequence: CDR1 SNHLY, CDR2 FYNNEI. V was trimmed by 4 bases and J by 6 bases, leaving 8 bases between them. This CDR3 spans 12 amino acids. CDR3 coding DNA: TGTGCCAGCAGTGGGGGTTTCGATACGCAGTATTTT. Translating it yields CASSGGFDTQYF.

The rearrangement links TRBV5-1 to TRBJ1-1, with D possibly TRBD1 on 5 matching bases. Trimming took off 10 bases at V and 1 base at J, with 11 bases between the two ends. CDR1 is SGHRS and CDR2 is YFSETQ in the germline V gene. CDR3 length: 12 amino acids. The CDR3 here is CACGTGNTEAFF. The CDR3 DNA is TGCGCCTGCGGGACTGGGAACACTGAAGCTTTCTTT.

Here the CDR3 reads CASSRWGGEETQYF. CDR3 DNA: TGTGCCAGCAGCCGATGGGGGGGCGAGGAGACCCAGTACTTC. The chain couples TRBV7-2 to TRBJ2-5; D may be TRBD2 (7 bases). V was cut by 5 bases and J by 5 bases, with 15 bases left in between. Germline values: CDR1 SGHTA, CDR2 FQGNSA. CDR3 length: 14 amino acids.